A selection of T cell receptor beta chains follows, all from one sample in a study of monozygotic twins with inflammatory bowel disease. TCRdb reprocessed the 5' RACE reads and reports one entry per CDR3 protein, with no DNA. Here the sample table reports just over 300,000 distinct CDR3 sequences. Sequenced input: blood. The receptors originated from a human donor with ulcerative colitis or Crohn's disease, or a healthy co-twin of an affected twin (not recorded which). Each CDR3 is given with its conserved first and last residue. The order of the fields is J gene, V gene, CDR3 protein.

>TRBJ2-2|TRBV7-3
CASSLIPLSGGELFF
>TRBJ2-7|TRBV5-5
CASGVEAWNEQYF
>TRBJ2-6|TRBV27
CASEAGANVLTF
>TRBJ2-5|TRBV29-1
CSVAGRTQETQYF
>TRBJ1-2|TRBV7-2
CASSLEGAGHLYGYTF
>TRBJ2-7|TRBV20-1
CSALGLAVLYEQYF
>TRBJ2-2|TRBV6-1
CASRNLRGPAGELFF
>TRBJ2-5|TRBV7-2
CASSLVPSFQETQYF
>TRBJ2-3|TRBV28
CASNNRRSTDTQYF
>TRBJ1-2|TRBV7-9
CASSLGETDGYTF
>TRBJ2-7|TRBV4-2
CASSQNRATAYEQYF
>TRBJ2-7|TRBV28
CASSSTESYEQYF
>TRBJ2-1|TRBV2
CASSVGWRGNEQFF
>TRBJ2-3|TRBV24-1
CATSDLQATPGHSTDTQYF
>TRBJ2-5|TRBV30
CAWSTARGYQETQYF
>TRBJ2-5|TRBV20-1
CSADLGGRTQYF
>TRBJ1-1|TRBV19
CASGRSMNTEAFF
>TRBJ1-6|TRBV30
CAWSSGGYSPLHF
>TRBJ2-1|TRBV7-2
CASSLGESGNEQFF
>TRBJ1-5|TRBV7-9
CASSLGFRGPLEPQHF
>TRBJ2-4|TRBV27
CASSLWPRTGDTKNIQYF
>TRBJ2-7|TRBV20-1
CSAVPGLAVYEQYF
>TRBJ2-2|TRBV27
CASTKNWGGTGELFF
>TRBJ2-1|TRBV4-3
CASSRRDSDEQFF
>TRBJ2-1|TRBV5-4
CASSDAGQGDEQFF
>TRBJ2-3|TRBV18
CASSPKGMADTQYF
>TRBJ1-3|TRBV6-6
CASSPRNTIYF
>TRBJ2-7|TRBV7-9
CASSRTGPKGYEQYF
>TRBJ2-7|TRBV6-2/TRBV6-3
CASRPWTGGSYEQYF
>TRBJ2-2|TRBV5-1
CATLDLDTGELFF
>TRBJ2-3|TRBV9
CASSVVHRSTDTQYF
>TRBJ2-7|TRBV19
CASSMRRQGDEQYF
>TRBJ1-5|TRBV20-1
CSARDPEQPQHF
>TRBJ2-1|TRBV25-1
CASVDFVLNEQFF
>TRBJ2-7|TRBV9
CASSPGVEVHEQYF
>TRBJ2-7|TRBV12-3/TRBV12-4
CASSLASNYPYEQYF
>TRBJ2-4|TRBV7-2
CASSFPGQFIQYF
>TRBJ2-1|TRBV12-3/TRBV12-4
CASSSDQPGPIYNEQFF
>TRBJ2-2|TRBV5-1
CASSLASFGAPWETGELFF
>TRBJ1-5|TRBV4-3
CASSQARDSNQPQHF
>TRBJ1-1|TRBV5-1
CASSLGTALREAFF
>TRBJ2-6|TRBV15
CATSRAAFGANVLTF
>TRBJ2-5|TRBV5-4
CASSVGLAGVQETQYF
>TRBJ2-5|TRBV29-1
CSAFSGRETQYF
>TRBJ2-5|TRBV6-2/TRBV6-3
CASSYGDSGRTQYF
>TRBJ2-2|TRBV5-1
CASSLDRSTGELFF
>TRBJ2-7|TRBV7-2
CASSRPGLADSYEQYF
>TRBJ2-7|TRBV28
CASRHGLAGYLTYEQYF
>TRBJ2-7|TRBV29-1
CSVSLAGAGILSSYEQYF
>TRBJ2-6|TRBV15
CATSRYSGANVLTF
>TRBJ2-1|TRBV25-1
CASSYRGLGNEQFF
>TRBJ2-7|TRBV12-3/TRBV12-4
CASSFRRSEQYF
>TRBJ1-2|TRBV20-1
CSASGQGRYTF
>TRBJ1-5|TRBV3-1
CASSQGTGQGQPQHF
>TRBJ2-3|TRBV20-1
CSASNPLEGRDTQYF
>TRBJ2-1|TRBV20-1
CSARLAGEQFF
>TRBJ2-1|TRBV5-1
CASQTSGAYNEQFF
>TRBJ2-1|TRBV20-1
CSARGTSGAYNEQFF